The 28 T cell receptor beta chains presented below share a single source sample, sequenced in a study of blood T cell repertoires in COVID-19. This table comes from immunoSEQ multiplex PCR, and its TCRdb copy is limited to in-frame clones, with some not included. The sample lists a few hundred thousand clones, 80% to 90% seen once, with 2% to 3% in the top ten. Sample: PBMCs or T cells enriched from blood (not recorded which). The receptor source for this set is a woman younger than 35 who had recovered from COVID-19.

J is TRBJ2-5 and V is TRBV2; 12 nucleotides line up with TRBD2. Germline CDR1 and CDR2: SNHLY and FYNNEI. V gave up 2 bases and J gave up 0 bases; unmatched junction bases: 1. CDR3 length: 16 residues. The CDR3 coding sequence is TGTGCCAGCAGTGAATGGACTAGCGGGGACCAAGAGACCCAGTACTTC. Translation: CASSEWTSGDQETQYF.

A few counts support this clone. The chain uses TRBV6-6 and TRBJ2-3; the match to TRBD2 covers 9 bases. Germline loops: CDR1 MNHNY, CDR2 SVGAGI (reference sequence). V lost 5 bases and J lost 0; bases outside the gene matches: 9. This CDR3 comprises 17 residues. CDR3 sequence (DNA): TGTGCCAGCAGTCCTTTAGCGGGGGCGCACAGCACAGATACGCAGTATTTT. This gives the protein CASSPLAGAHSTDTQYF.

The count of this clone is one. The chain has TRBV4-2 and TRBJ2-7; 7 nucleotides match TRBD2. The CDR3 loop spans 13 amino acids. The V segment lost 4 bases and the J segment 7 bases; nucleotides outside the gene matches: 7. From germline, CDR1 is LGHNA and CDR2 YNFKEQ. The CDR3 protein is CASSPPRAGEQYF. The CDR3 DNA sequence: TGTGCCAGCAGCCCCCCCCGAGCGGGAGAGCAGTACTTC.

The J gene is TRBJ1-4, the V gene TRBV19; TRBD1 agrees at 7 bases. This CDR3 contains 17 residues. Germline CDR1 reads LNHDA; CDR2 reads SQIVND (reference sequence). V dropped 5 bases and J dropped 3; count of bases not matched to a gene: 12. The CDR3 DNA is TGTGCCAGTAGTGACGACAGGGATTATGGGGCTAATGAAAAACTGTTTTTT. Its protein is CASSDDRDYGANEKLFF.

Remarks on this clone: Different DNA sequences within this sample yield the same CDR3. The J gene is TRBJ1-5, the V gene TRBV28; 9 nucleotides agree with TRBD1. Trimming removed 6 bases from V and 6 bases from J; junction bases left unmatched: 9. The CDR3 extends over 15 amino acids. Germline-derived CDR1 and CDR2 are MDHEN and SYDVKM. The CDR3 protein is CASRLPGQGRQPQHF. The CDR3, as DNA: TGTGCCAGCAGACTTCCGGGACAGGGCCGTCAGCCCCAGCATTTT.

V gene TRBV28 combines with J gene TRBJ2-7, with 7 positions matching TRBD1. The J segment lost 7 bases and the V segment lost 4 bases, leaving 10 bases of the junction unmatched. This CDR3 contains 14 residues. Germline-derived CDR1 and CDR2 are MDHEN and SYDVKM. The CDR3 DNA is TGTGCCAGCAGTTCAACAGGGGATTGGGTTGAGCAGTACTTC. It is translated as CASSSTGDWVEQYF.

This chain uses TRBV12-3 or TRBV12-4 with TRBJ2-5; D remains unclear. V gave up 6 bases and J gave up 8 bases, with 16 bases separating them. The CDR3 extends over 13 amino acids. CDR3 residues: CASSGYVEGTQYF. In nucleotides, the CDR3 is TGTGCCAGCAGCGGGTACGTAGAAGGAACCCAGTACTTC.

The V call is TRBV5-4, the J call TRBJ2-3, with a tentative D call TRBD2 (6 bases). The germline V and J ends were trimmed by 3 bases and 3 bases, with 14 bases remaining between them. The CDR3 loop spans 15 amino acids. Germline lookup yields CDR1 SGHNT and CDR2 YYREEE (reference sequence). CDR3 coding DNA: TGTGCCAGCAGCTCGGAGGGGCCGGGGACAGATACGCAGTATTTT. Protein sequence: CASSSEGPGTDTQYF.

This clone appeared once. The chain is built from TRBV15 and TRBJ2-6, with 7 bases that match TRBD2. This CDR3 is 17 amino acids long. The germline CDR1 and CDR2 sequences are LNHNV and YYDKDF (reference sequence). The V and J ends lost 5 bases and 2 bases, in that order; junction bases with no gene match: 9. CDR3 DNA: TGTGCCACCAGCCAAGCGGGACCCATAGCTGGGGCCAACGTCCTGACTTTC. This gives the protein CATSQAGPIAGANVLTF.

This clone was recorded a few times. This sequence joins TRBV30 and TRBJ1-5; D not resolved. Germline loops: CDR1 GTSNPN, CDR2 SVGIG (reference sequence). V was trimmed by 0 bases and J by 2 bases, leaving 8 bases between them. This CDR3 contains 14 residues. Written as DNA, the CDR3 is TGTGCCTGGAGTGTACACGGGGGCAATCAGCCCCAGCATTTT. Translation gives CAWSVHGGNQPQHF.

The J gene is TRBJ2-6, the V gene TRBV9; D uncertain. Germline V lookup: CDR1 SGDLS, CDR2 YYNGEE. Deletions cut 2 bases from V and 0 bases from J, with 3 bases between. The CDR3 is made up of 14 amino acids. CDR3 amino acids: CASSVLSGANVLTF. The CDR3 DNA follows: TGTGCCAGCAGCGTTCTCTCTGGGGCCAACGTCCTGACTTTC.

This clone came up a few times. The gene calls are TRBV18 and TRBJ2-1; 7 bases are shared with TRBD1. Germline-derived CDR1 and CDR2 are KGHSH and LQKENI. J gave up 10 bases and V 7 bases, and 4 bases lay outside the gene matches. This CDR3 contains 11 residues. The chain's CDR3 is CASLGGSEQFF. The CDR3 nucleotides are TGTGCCAGCTTAGGGGGCAGCGAGCAGTTCTTC.

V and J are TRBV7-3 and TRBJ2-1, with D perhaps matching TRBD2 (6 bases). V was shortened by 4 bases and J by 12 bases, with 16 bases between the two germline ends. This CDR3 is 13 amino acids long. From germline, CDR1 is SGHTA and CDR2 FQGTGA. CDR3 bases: TGTGCCAGCAGCTCCCGGGACTCCACGGTGCAGTTCTTC. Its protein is CASSSRDSTVQFF. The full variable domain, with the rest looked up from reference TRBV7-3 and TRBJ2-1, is GAGVSQTPSNKVTEKGKYVELRCDPISGHTALYWYRQSLGQGPEFLIYFQGTGAADDSGLPNDRFFAVRPEGSVSTLKIQRTERGDSAVYLCASSSRDSTVQFFGPGTRLTVL.

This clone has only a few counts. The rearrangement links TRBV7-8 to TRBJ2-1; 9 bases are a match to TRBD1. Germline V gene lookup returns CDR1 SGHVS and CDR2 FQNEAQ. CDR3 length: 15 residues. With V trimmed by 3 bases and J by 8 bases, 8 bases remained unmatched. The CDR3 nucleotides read TGTGCCAGCAGCTTGGCCCCACAGGGGGCCTATGAGCAGTTCTTC. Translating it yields CASSLAPQGAYEQFF.

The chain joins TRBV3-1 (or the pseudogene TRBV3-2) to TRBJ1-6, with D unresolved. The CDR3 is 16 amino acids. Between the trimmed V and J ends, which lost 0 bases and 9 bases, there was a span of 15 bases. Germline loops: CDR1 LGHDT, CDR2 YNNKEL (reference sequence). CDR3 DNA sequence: TGTGCCAGCAGCCAAGAGGCGGGCACCCCCGGTTCACCCCTCCACTTT. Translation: CASSQEAGTPGSPLHF.

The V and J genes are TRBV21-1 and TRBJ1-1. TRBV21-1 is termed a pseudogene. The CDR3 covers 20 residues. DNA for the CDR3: TGTGCCAGCACCCCCAGAGCCCGTCCGCAAGAGGAAGATATGAACACTGAAGCTTTCTTT. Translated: CASTPRARPQEEDMNTEAFF.

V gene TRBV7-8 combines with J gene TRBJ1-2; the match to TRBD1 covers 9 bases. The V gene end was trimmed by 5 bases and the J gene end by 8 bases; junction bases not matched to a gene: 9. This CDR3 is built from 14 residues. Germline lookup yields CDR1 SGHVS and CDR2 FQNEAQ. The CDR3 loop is CASSIRQGVGGYTF. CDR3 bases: TGTGCCAGCAGCATCAGACAGGGGGTGGGAGGCTACACCTTC.

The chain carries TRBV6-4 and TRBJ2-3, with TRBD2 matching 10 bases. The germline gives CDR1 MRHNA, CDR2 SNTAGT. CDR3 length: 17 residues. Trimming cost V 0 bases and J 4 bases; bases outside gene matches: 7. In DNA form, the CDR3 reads TGTGCCAGCAGTGACTCGGCGGGAGCGGGGGGGCCAGATACGCAGTATTTT. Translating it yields CASSDSAGAGGPDTQYF.

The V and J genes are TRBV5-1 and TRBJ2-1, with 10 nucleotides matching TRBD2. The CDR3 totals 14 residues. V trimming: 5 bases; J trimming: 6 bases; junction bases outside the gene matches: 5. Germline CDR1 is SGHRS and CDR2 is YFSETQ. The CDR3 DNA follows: TGCGCCAGCAGGGTAGCGGGGGGCCGCAATGAGCAGTTCTTC. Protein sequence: CASRVAGGRNEQFF.

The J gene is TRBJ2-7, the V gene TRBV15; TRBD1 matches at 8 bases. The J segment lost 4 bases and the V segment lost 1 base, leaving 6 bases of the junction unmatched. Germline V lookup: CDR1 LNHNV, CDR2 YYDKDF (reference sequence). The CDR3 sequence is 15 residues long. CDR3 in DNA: TGTGCCACCAGCAGAGTTTCAGGGGGCATATACGAGCAGTACTTC. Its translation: CATSRVSGGIYEQYF.

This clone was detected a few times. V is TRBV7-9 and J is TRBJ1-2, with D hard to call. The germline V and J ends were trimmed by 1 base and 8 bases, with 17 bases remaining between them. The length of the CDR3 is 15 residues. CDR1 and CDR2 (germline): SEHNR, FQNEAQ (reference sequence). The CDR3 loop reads CASSLGSQPLGGYTF. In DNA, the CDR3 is TGTGCCAGCAGCTTAGGATCACAGCCTCTGGGCGGCTACACCTTC.

The CDR3 reads CASSLDLIGGEQFF. The CDR3 nucleotides read TGTGCCAGCAGTCTCGATTTAATCGGGGGTGAGCAGTTCTTC. The rearrangement links TRBV6-5 to TRBJ2-1; perhaps TRBD2 as D (6 bases). The CDR3 contains 14 residues. In germline, CDR1 is MNHEY, CDR2 SVGAGI. V was clipped by 5 bases and J by 9 bases, with 17 bases between them.

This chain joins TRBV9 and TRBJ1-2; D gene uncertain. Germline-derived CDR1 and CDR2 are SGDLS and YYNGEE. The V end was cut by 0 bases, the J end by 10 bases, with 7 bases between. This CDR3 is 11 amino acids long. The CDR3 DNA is TGTGCCAGCAGCGTAGCGGGGTCCTACACCTTC. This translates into CASSVAGSYTF. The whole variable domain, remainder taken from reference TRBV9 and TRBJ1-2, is DSGVTQTPKHLITATGQRVTLRCSPRSGDLSVYWYQQSLDQGLQFLIQYYNGEERAKGNILERFSAQQFPDLHSELNLSSLELGDSALYFCASSVAGSYTFGSGTRLTVV.

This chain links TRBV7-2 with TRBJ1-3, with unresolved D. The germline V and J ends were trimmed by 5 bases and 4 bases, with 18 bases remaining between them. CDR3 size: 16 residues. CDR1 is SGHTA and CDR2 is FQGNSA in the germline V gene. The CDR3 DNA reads TGTGCCAGCAGCCCTCACGTGGCTCCGGGAGGAAACACCATATATTTT. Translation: CASSPHVAPGGNTIYF.

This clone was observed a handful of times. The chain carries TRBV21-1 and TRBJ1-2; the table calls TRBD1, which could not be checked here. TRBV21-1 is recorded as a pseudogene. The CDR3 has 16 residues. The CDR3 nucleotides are TGTGCCAGCAGCACCGGAGCGTGTAAGGGGGCGAGGGGCTACACCTTC. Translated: CASSTGACKGARGYTF.

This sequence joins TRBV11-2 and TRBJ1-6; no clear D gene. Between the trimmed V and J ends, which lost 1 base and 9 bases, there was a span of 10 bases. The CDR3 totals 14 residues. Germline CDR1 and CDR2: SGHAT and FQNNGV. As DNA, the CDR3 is TGTGCCAGCAGCTTAGTGGGAGGGAGTTCACCCCTCCACTTT. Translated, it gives CASSLVGGSSPLHF.

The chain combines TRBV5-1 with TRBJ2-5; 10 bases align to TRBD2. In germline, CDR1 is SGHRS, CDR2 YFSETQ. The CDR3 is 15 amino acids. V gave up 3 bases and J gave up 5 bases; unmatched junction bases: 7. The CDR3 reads CASSSTSSGGETQYF. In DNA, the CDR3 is TGCGCCAGCAGCTCCACCTCTAGCGGGGGTGAGACCCAGTACTTC.

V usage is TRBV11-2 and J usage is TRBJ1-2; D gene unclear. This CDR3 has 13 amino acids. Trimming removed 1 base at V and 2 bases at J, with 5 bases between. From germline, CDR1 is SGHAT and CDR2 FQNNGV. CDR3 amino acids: CASSLGGNYGYTF. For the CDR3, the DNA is TGTGCCAGCAGCTTAGGAGGAAACTATGGCTACACCTTC.